The present TCR beta chain was sequenced within a study of tumor-infiltrating lymphocytes in localized non-small cell lung cancer. Sequencing used immunoSEQ multiplex PCR; TCRdb keeps in-frame clones, though not all of them. Of about 14,000 clones in the sample, approximately 81% were seen once. From germline, CDR1 is SGHTA and CDR2 FQGTGA. Trimming took off 7 bases at V and 4 bases at J, with 9 bases between the two ends. This CDR3 spans 12 amino acids. The study's findings and limits: Technical variation could not be separated from intratumor heterogeneity here.

Remarks on this clone: Its antigen remains unidentified.

Sequencing was performed on uninvolved lung tissue not adjacent to the tumor. The source of this sequence is a human donor with non-small cell lung cancer. The V gene is TRBV7-3, the J gene TRBJ2-3, with TRBD1 as a possible D gene (5 bases). The CDR3 loop is CASIGAPDTQYF. For the CDR3, the DNA is TGTGCCAGCATAGGGGCCCCAGATACGCAGTATTTT.